What follows are 28 T cell receptor beta chains derived from one specimen sequenced in a study of blood T cell repertoires in COVID-19. Using immunoSEQ multiplex PCR, the repertoire was profiled, and TCRdb retains in-frame clones only, with some absent. The sample lists about 250,000 clones, about 91% occurring once. The source material was PBMCs or T cells enriched from blood (not recorded which). The receptors derive from a woman aged 25-40 years with acute COVID-19.

The chain is built from TRBV7-8 and TRBJ1-2, with 8 bases lining up with TRBD1. Germline CDR1 SGHVS, CDR2 FQNEAQ. CDR3 length: 15 residues. With V trimmed by 5 bases and J by 2 bases, 7 bases remained unmatched. CDR3 bases: TGTGCCAGCAGCCCTAGGCAGGGGGCAAACTATGGCTACACCTTC. Translation: CASSPRQGANYGYTF.

This clone appeared a few times. The chain links TRBV19 to TRBJ1-1; the match to TRBD1 covers 8 bases. CDR3 size: 13 residues. Germline V gene data show CDR1 as LNHDA and CDR2 as SQIVND (reference sequence). J was trimmed by 6 bases and V by 4 bases; bases with no gene match: 4. The chain's CDR3 is CASSTGGGPEAFF. CDR3 DNA: TGTGCCAGTAGTACAGGGGGCGGCCCTGAAGCTTTCTTT.

The V call is TRBV30, the J call TRBJ1-5; no firm D call. Germline V gene lookup returns CDR1 GTSNPN and CDR2 SVGIG (reference sequence). CDR3 length equals 14 residues. V was cut by 3 bases and J by 1 base, with 10 bases left in between. The CDR3 DNA sequence: TGTGCCTGGAGCGAGCACTTAAGCAATCAGCCCCAGCATTTT. Translation: CAWSEHLSNQPQHF.

The V call is TRBV11-2, the J call TRBJ1-1; D gene unclear. V lost 3 bases and J 2 bases, leaving 10 bases between the germline ends. The CDR3 length is 14 residues. The V gene's germline CDR1 is SGHAT and CDR2 FQNNGV. The chain's CDR3 is CASSFEELNTEAFF. The CDR3 coding sequence is TGTGCCAGCAGCTTCGAAGAACTCAACACTGAAGCTTTCTTT.

The rearrangement uses TRBV27 and TRBJ1-5; possibly TRBD1 for D (5 bases). The CDR3 has 16 residues. Trimming stripped 5 bases from V and 0 bases from J, with 14 bases between. The germline gives CDR1 MNHEY, CDR2 SMNVEV (reference sequence). This chain's CDR3 is CASSPSQGNSNQPQHF. The DNA of the CDR3 is TGTGCCAGCAGTCCCTCCCAGGGCAATAGCAATCAGCCCCAGCATTTT.

V usage is TRBV15 and J usage is TRBJ1-3; no firm D call. V lost 0 bases and J lost 2, with 8 bases in between. The length of the CDR3 is 15 residues. CDR1 and CDR2 (germline): LNHNV, YYDKDF (reference sequence). CDR3 nucleotide sequence: TGTGCCACCAGCAGAGACCCCGGGGCTGGAAACACCATATATTTT. This sequence encodes CATSRDPGAGNTIYF.

CDR3 coding DNA: TGTGCCACCAGCCGCGCGGCGGGTGAAGCTTTCTTT. Protein: CATSRAAGEAFF. The genes are TRBV15 and TRBJ1-1; D is uncertain. The CDR3 runs 12 residues. Trimming stripped 5 bases from V and 7 bases from J, with 11 bases between. Per germline, CDR1 LNHNV and CDR2 YYDKDF (reference sequence). The complete variable domain, with remaining parts taken from reference TRBV15 and TRBJ1-1, reads DAMVIQNPRYQVTQFGKPVTLSCSQTLNHNVMYWYQQKSSQAPKLLFHYYDKDFNNEADTPDNFQSRRPNTSFCFLDIRSPGLGDTAMYLCATSRAAGEAFFGQGTRLTVV.

This chain uses TRBV6-6 with TRBJ2-7, with 8 bases that match TRBD1. The J segment lost 0 bases and the V segment lost 4 bases, leaving 8 bases of the junction unmatched. The germline V gene encodes CDR1 MNHNY and CDR2 SVGAGI (reference sequence). The CDR3 spans 16 residues. The CDR3 loop reads CASSFRSGTGSYEQYF. The CDR3 DNA is TGTGCCAGCAGTTTCCGCTCCGGGACAGGCTCCTACGAGCAGTACTTC.

The rearrangement links TRBV19 to TRBJ1-2; the D gene is possibly TRBD1 (5 bases). CDR1 LNHDA and CDR2 SQIVND come from the germline V gene (reference sequence). This CDR3 comprises 13 residues. V lost 5 bases to trimming and J lost 3 bases, with 10 bases between them. CDR3 coding DNA: TGTGCCAGTAGTGGCAGGGAGGACTATGGCTACACCTTC. It codes for CASSGREDYGYTF.

The chain joins TRBV7-9 to TRBJ1-4, with D perhaps TRBD1 (5 bases). Trimming removed 2 bases from V and 7 bases from J, with 11 bases in between. This CDR3 spans 14 amino acids. Germline V gene data show CDR1 as SEHNR and CDR2 as FQNEAQ (reference sequence). DNA for the CDR3: TGTGCCAGCAGCTTACAAGGGGACTCTGAAAAACTGTTTTTT. Protein sequence: CASSLQGDSEKLFF.

This chain links TRBV30 with TRBJ1-2, with a possible D match to TRBD1 (5 bases). Germline CDR1 and CDR2: GTSNPN and SVGIG (reference sequence). This CDR3 is 13 amino acids long. Trimming shortened V by 6 bases and J by 8 bases, and 19 bases separated the two germline ends. CDR3 loop: CACRAPGLEGYTF. The CDR3 DNA reads TGTGCCTGCAGGGCCCCAGGGCTAGAAGGCTACACCTTC.

V is TRBV12-5 and J is TRBJ1-4, with 12 bases lining up with TRBD1. The J segment lost 4 bases and the V segment lost 3 bases, leaving 21 bases of the junction unmatched. The CDR3 sequence is 22 residues long. Looked up from germline, CDR1 is LGHNT and CDR2 is FRNRAP. CDR3 sequence reads: CASGFYLSSSGTGGIDNEKLFF. Written as DNA, the CDR3 is TGTGCTAGTGGTTTTTACCTATCCTCATCCGGGACAGGGGGCATAGATAATGAAAAACTGTTTTTT.

J is TRBJ1-5 and V is TRBV12-5; maybe TRBD1 (6 bases). The CDR3 is 14 amino acids. Trimming stripped 1 base from V and 5 bases from J, with 9 bases between. Germline lookup yields CDR1 LGHNT and CDR2 FRNRAP. The CDR3 loop is CASGLGTAHQPQHF. For the CDR3, the DNA is TGTGCTAGTGGTTTGGGGACAGCCCATCAGCCCCAGCATTTT.

This chain links TRBV19 with TRBJ1-3, with D unclear. Germline CDR1 reads LNHDA; CDR2 reads SQIVND (reference sequence). The CDR3 has 13 amino acids. V was trimmed by 7 bases and J by 4 bases, leaving 11 bases between them. The CDR3: CASTQSSGNTIYF. The CDR3 DNA reads TGTGCCAGTACCCAAAGCTCGGGAAACACCATATATTTT.

This clone was seen just once. The chain couples TRBV6-5 to TRBJ1-4; D remains unclear. V was shortened by 5 bases and J by 8 bases, with 15 bases between the two germline ends. This CDR3 region has 14 residues. CDR1 MNHEY and CDR2 SVGAGI come from the germline V gene. DNA for the CDR3: TGTGCCAGCAGTACCGGGCCTAGCGGCGAAAAACTGTTTTTT. Residues: CASSTGPSGEKLFF.

This sequence joins TRBV12-3 or TRBV12-4 and TRBJ1-1; possible D gene TRBD1, 5 bases. The CDR3 length is 13 residues. V was pared by 3 bases and J by 4 bases, with 9 bases between. As DNA, the CDR3 is TGTGCCAGCAGTTTTAGGGACTTCACTGAAGCTTTCTTT. Translated, it gives CASSFRDFTEAFF.

In this sample, this clone turned up a few times. The V call is TRBV5-4, the J call TRBJ2-7; 8 bases are shared with TRBD1. With 0 bases clipped from V and 3 bases from J, the junction kept 5 bases outside the gene matches. The CDR3 runs 15 residues. Per germline, CDR1 SGHNT and CDR2 YYREEE (reference sequence). CDR3: CASSLETGAVYEQYF. The CDR3 region has the DNA TGTGCCAGCAGCTTGGAGACAGGGGCGGTCTACGAGCAGTACTTC.

V gene TRBV7-2 combines with J gene TRBJ1-3, with D possibly matching TRBD1 (6 bases). Trimming pared 2 bases from V and 0 bases from J, leaving 11 bases between. CDR1 SGHTA and CDR2 FQGNSA come from the germline V gene. The CDR3 runs 16 residues. This CDR3 is CASSLRGGASGNTIYF. The CDR3 region has the DNA TGTGCCAGCAGCTTAAGGGGGGGGGCCTCTGGAAACACCATATATTTT.

This chain joins TRBV9 and TRBJ1-1; D unclear. The ends were cut back, 1 base at V and 0 bases at J, with 7 bases in the middle. The CDR3 extends over 14 amino acids. Germline V gene sequence: CDR1 SGDLS, CDR2 YYNGEE. The CDR3 region is CASSVQSMNTEAFF. In DNA form, the CDR3 reads TGTGCCAGCAGCGTACAGTCAATGAACACTGAAGCTTTCTTT. Drawing the rest from reference TRBV9 and TRBJ1-1, the complete variable domain is DSGVTQTPKHLITATGQRVTLRCSPRSGDLSVYWYQQSLDQGLQFLIQYYNGEERAKGNILERFSAQQFPDLHSELNLSSLELGDSALYFCASSVQSMNTEAFFGQGTRLTVV.

The chain links TRBV18 to TRBJ1-4; maybe TRBD1 (6 bases). This CDR3 has 13 residues. CDR1 is KGHSH and CDR2 is LQKENI in the germline V gene. V was clipped by 4 bases and J by 8 bases, with 11 bases between them. DNA for the CDR3: TGTGCCAGCTCACAGGGGGACAAGGAAAAACTGTTTTTT. This codes for CASSQGDKEKLFF.

This clone was recorded once. V usage is TRBV29-1 and J usage is TRBJ2-1, with TRBD2 identical over 13 bases. The germline V gene has CDR1 SQVTM and CDR2 ANQGSEA. Losses at the gene ends were 7 bases for V and 7 bases for J; bases not matched to a gene: 7. The CDR3 totals 14 residues. The CDR3 sequence is CSATGTSGENEQFF. For the CDR3, the DNA is TGCAGCGCAACCGGGACTAGCGGGGAGAATGAGCAGTTCTTC.

The chain carries TRBV7-8 and TRBJ1-4; D perhaps matches TRBD1 (5 bases). The germline V and J ends were trimmed by 5 bases and 7 bases, with 8 bases remaining between them. CDR1 is SGHVS and CDR2 is FQNEAQ in the germline V gene. The CDR3 covers 12 residues. CDR3 in DNA: TGTGCCAGCAGCGGGGGAGGTGAAAAACTGTTTTTT. Encoded protein: CASSGGGEKLFF.

In nucleotides, the CDR3 is TGTGCCAGCAGTTACTTTCCGGGACTAGCGGGGGCCTACACAGATACGCAGTATTTT. It is translated as CASSYFPGLAGAYTDTQYF. The J gene is TRBJ2-3, the V gene TRBV6-2 or TRBV6-3; 14 nucleotides align to TRBD2. This CDR3 comprises 19 residues. Germline assignment: CDR1 MNHEY and CDR2 SVGEGT. V shed 1 base, J shed 2 bases, and the junction held 8 bases outside the gene matches.

The chain employs TRBV2 and TRBJ2-3, with D unresolved. The CDR3 runs 11 residues. V was clipped by 9 bases and J by 4 bases, with 8 bases between them. Germline V gene data show CDR1 as SNHLY and CDR2 as FYNNEI. DNA of the CDR3: TGTGCCAGTGACACATCAGATACGCAGTATTTT. This codes for CASDTSDTQYF.

V and J are TRBV12-2 and TRBJ2-7; the table's D call TRBD1 went unverified against the DNA. TRBV12-2 is marked as a pseudogene. The CDR3 extends over 16 amino acids. Here the CDR3 reads CASRLHDRGRMYEQYF. The CDR3 bases are TGTGCAAGTCGCTTACACGACAGGGGGCGTATGTACGAGCAGTACTTC.

The chain couples TRBV5-6 to TRBJ1-5; 7 positions agree with TRBD1. The CDR3 length is 14 residues. V trimming: 4 bases; J trimming: 3 bases; junction bases outside the gene matches: 4. Germline V gene lookup returns CDR1 SGHDT and CDR2 YYEEEE. The CDR3 DNA reads TGTGCCAGCAGCCGGACAGGATACAATCAGCCCCAGCATTTT. Encoded protein: CASSRTGYNQPQHF.

This chain links TRBV2 with TRBJ2-1; 9 bases line up with TRBD1. Trimming removed 4 bases from V and 0 bases from J; junction bases left unmatched: 10. Germline loops: CDR1 SNHLY, CDR2 FYNNEI. This CDR3 comprises 18 residues. CDR3 protein: CASSGGTGPRSSYNEQFF. The CDR3 bases are TGTGCCAGCAGTGGAGGGACAGGGCCACGAAGCTCCTACAATGAGCAGTTCTTC.

CDR3 DNA sequence: TGTGCCAGCACGCGACAGGGGGTCGACACTGAAGCTTTCTTT. The encoded protein is CASTRQGVDTEAFF. The chain carries TRBV25-1 and TRBJ1-1; TRBD1 aligns across 9 bases. J lost 3 bases, V lost 7 bases, and 6 bases had no gene match. Germline V gene lookup returns CDR1 MGHDK and CDR2 SYGVNS. This CDR3 comprises 14 residues.